This T cell receptor (beta chain) was profiled in a study of cytomegalovirus exposure and HLA in healthy donors. Study observations and caveats: Excluded were some V segments that proved indistinguishable, including TRBV6-2 and TRBV6-3. Presence/absence analysis assumed near-uniform sequencing depth across donors. HLA alleles showed associations with 15,000 to 20,000 TCR beta sequences in a later analysis, at a 0.05 false discovery rate.

At collection, donors were nominally healthy, but unrecorded immune exposures were probable. With respect to this clone: No antigen is known for it.

PCR amplification relied on 60 Vbeta primers (plus 13 Jbeta primers). Using immunoSEQ multiplex PCR, the repertoire was profiled, and TCRdb retains in-frame clones only, with some absent. Recorded for this sample: just over 150,000 clones. Per germline, CDR1 SNHLY and CDR2 FYNNEI. The CDR3 extends over 15 amino acids. The V and J ends lost 1 base and 3 bases, in that order; junction bases with no gene match: 2. The receptor's source is a woman aged 55-75 years in good health and CMV-seronegative. V usage is TRBV2 and J usage is TRBJ1-4, with 7 bases that match TRBD1. The sequenced material came from PBMCs. The DNA of the CDR3 is TGTGCCAGCAGTGAAGTAAGGGGGCCTAATGAAAAACTGTTTTTT. This codes for CASSEVRGPNEKLFF.